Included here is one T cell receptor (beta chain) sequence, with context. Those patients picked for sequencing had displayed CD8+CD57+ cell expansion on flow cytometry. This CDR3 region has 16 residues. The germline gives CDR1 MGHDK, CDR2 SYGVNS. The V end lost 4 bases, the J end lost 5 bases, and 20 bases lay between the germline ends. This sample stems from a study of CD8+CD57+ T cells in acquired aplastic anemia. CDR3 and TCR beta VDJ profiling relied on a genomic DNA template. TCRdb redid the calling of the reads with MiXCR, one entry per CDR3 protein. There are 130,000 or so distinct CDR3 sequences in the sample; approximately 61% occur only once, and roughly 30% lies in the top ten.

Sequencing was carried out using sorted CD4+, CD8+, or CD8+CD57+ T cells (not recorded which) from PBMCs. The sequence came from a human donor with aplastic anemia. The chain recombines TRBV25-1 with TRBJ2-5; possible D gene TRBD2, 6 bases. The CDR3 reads CASSAGTGTLGETQYF. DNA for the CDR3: TGTGCCAGCAGTGCGGGAACCGGGACTCTCGGGGAGACCCAGTACTTC. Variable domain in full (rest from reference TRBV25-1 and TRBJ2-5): EADIYQTPRYLVIGTGKKITLECSQTMGHDKMYWYQQDPGMELHLIHYSYGVNSTEKGDLSSESTVSRIRTEHFPLTLESARPSHTSQYLCASSAGTGTLGETQYFGPGTRLLVL.